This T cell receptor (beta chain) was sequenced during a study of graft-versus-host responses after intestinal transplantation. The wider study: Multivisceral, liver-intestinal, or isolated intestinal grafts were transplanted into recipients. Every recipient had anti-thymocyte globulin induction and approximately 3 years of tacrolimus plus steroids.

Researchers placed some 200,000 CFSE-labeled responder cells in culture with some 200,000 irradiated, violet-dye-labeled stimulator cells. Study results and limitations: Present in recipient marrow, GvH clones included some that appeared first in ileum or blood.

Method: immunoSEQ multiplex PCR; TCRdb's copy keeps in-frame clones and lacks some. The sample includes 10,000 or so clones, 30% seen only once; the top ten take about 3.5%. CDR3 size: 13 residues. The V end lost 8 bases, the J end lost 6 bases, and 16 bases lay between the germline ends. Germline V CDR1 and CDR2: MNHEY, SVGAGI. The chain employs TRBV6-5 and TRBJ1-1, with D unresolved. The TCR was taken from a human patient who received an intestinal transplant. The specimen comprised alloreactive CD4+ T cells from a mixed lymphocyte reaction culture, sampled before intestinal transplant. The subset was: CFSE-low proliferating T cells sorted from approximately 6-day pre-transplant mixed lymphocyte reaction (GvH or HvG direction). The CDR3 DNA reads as TGTGCCAGCTTCCGCGGCCCTCTTTCTGAAGCTTTCTTT. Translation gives CASFRGPLSEAFF.